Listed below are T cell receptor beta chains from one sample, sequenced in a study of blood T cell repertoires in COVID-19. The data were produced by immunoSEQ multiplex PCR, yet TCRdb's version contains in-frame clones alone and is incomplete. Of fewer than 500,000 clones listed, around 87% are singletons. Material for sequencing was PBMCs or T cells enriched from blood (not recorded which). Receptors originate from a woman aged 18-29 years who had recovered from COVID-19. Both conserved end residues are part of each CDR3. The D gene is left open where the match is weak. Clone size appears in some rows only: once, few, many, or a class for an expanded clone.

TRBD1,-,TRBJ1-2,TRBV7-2,TGTGCCAGCAGCTTTATCACAGGGGGGACCTATGGCTACACCTTC,CASSFITGGTYGYTF
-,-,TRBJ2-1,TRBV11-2,TGTGCCAGCAGCTCCAGGGATCGACGGAATGAGCAGTTCTTC,CASSSRDRRNEQFF
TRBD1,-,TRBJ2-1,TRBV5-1,TGCGCCAGCAGCTTGAGGGGGCACTACTACAATGAGCAGTTCTTC,CASSLRGHYYNEQFF
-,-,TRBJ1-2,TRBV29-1,TGCAGCGTTGCTCACAGCTATGGCTACACCTTC,CSVAHSYGYTF
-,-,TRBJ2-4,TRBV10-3,TGTGCCATCAGTGAGTCTGGCGGGATGAACATTCAGTACTTC,CAISESGGMNIQYF
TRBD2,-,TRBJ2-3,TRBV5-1,TGCGCCAGCAGAAGACTAGCGGGGGACCAAGATACGCAGTATTTT,CASRRLAGDQDTQYF
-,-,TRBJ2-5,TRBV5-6,TGTGCCAGCAGCAGAGACTACCAAGAGACCCAGTACTTC,CASSRDYQETQYF
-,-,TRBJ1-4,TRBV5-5,TGTGCCAGCAGCTTAGCGGAGGGGGAAAAACTGTTTTTT,CASSLAEGEKLFF
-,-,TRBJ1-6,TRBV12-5,TGTGCTAGTGCTTTCAGGGTGGACGGTTCACCCCTCCACTTT,CASAFRVDGSPLHF
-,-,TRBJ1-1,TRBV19,TGTGCCAGTAGTATCGAAGGGAGGGGGGACACTGAAGCTTTCTTT,CASSIEGRGDTEAFF
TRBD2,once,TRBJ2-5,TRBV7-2,TGTGCCAGCAGCTTCCCAACTAGCGGGGGGCACCTACGGGGGACCCAGTACTTC,CASSFPTSGGHLRGTQYF
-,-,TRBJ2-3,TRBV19,TGTGCCAGTAGTACGTACACAGATACGCAGTATTTT,CASSTYTDTQYF
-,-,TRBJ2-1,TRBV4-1,TGCGCCAGCAGCCAAGAAAGGTGGCTAGACAATGAGCAGTTCTTC,CASSQERWLDNEQFF
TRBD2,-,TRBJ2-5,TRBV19,TGTGCCAGTAGTATGGAATATAGCGGGGGCCAAGAGACCCAGTACTTC,CASSMEYSGGQETQYF
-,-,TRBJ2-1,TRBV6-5,TGTGCCAGCAGTTACGTGGCAGACAATGAGCAGTTCTTC,CASSYVADNEQFF
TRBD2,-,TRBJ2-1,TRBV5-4,TGTGCCAGCAGCTCCCAAATATCCGGGGGGGCGTCGAATGAGCAGTTCTTC,CASSSQISGGASNEQFF
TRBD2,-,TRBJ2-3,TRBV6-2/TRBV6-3,TGTGCCAGCAGTTACGCGGCGGGGGGAGACGCAGATACGCAGTATTTT,CASSYAAGGDADTQYF
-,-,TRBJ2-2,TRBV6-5,TGTGCCAGTCGCATGCCACCGGGGTCCACCGGGGAGCTGTTTTTT,CASRMPPGSTGELFF
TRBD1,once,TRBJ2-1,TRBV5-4,TGTGCCAGCAGCCCGGACAGGGGACCATACAATGAGCAGTTCTTC,CASSPDRGPYNEQFF
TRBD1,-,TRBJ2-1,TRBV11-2,TGTGCCAGCAGCTCTATTTGGGGGACAGGGGGTTATCCGGAGGGTGAGCAGTTCTTC,CASSSIWGTGGYPEGEQFF
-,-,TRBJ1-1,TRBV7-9,TGTGCCAGCAGCTCTCCCTTGAACACTGAAGCTTTCTTT,CASSSPLNTEAFF
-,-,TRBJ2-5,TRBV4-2,TGTGCCAGCAGCCAAGGCGGGGTTCAGGAGACCCAGTACTTC,CASSQGGVQETQYF
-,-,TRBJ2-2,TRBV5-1,TGCGCCAGCAACCCAGAATCCGGGGGCACCGGGGAGCTGTTTTTT,CASNPESGGTGELFF
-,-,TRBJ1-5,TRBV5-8,TGTGCCAAGCAGTGGCAGGAGGGTCAGCCCCAGCATTTT,CAKQWQEGQPQHF
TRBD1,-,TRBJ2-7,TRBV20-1,TGCAGTGCTAGTCCCTTTCAGGGGGCAAGCTACGAGCAGTACTTC,CSASPFQGASYEQYF
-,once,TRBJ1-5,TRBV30,TGTGCCTGGACAGGAGAGGGTAATCAGCCCCAGCATTTT,CAWTGEGNQPQHF
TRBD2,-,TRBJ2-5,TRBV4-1,TGCGCCAGCAGCCGAGAGCGGGGGGCCCGCCAAGAGACCCAGTACTTC,CASSRERGARQETQYF
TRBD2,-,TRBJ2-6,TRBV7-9,TGTGCCAGCAGCACTAGCGGGGGCGTCTCTGGGGCCAACGTCCTGACTTTC,CASSTSGGVSGANVLTF
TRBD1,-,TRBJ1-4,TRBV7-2,TGTGCCAGCAGCTTACTTGCGGTGCAGACAGGGGGTGAAAAACTGTTTTTT,CASSLLAVQTGGEKLFF
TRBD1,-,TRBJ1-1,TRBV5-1,TGCGCCAGCAGCTTTAGGGGACAGGGGGCGCAGGGCACTGAAGCTTTCTTT,CASSFRGQGAQGTEAFF
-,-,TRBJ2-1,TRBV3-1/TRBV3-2,TGTGCCAGCAGCCCCCTCGACAGTAATGAGCAGTTCTTC,CASSPLDSNEQFF